This TCR beta chain comes out of a study of T-cell memory formation after mild COVID-19. This clonotype was counted a few times. Its antigen is unidentified. TCRdb fed the 5' RACE reads into MiXCR, producing one record per CDR3 protein. The data show roughly 400,000 distinct CDR3 sequences, with around a sixth seen just once and about 22% held by the top ten. Germline loops: CDR1 SGDLS, CDR2 YYNGEE. This CDR3 has 16 amino acids. Unmatched junction bases numbered 5, after V lost 3 bases and J lost 2 bases. The study's findings and limits: Balance between CD4 and CD8 was seen in clones contracting day 15 to 85, and a CD4+ lean was seen in later expanders. Memory cells collected pre-infection included some clones that later responded, suggesting cross-reactive memory joined.

Material for sequencing was PBMCs or a T cell subset sorted from them (not recorded which). This chain links TRBV9 with TRBJ1-6; 7 bases map to TRBD1. The source of this sequence is a man between 18 and 29 years old who had mild COVID-19 (a few samples of this study predate the infection). Cell type and time point are not known. The CDR3 is CASSARDRTYNSPLHF. CDR3 DNA sequence: TGTGCCAGCAGCGCCCGGGACAGAACCTATAATTCACCCCTCCACTTT.